This T cell receptor (beta chain) appears in the sequencing data of a study of T cell responses to AZD1222 COVID-19 vaccine. Whole-study context: Second-dose schedules of about 4 or about 12 weeks were combined. Study-wide results and limits: White British ancestry dominated among donors, who included more females, and clonal diversity was possibly underestimated. CD4 TCRs covered the whole spike, strongest at regions 160-218 and 743-854. After the peak T cell response, and only then, were repertoires sampled.

This CDR3 is 18 amino acids long. Germline assignment: CDR1 SEHNR and CDR2 FQNEAQ (reference sequence). V was trimmed by 5 bases and J by 0 bases, leaving 21 bases between them. Sequencing was performed with immunoSEQ multiplex PCR; in TCRdb, only in-frame clones are kept and a portion is missing. The data hold 150,000 to 200,000 clones, with roughly 88% observed a single time. Note on this clone: The antigen is not known.

This TCR came from an adult in good health. The rearrangement links TRBV7-9 to TRBJ2-3, with D perhaps matching TRBD2 (5 bases). The specimen was peripheral blood, collected on day 0 of AZD1222 vaccination. This CDR3 reads CASSPRGSGSASTDTQYF. As DNA, the CDR3 is TGTGCCAGCAGCCCCCGAGGGAGCGGTAGCGCTAGCACAGATACGCAGTATTTT.